This TCR beta chain comes out of a study of blood T cell repertoires in COVID-19. Germline-derived CDR1 and CDR2 are MDHEN and SYDVKM. This CDR3 has 14 amino acids. V shed 1 base and J shed 7 bases, with 8 bases lying between them. Libraries were prepared by immunoSEQ multiplex PCR; TCRdb keeps only in-frame clonotypes and omits some of them. This sample has around 140,000 clones; about 90% occur once, and the top ten carry over 9.5%. Sequenced sample: peripheral blood. The receptor comes from a man in his 60s with active or convalescent COVID-19. This chain joins TRBV28 and TRBJ1-6; maybe TRBD1 (6 bases). CDR3 protein: CASSLSGVNSPLHF. The CDR3 coding sequence is TGTGCCAGCAGTTTATCAGGGGTAAATTCACCCCTCCACTTT.